This T cell receptor beta chain is from a study of OX40 agonist ivuxolimab in advanced cancers. Study-wide findings and caveats: In the expanded peripheral T cells, antigen specificity was never determined.

Patients were ineligible given autoimmune disease history or systemic immunosuppression. Concerning this clone: Its target is not known.

The CDR3 is 13 residues long. Germline V gene lookup returns CDR1 SGHTA and CDR2 FQGTGA. With 1 base removed from V and 7 bases from J, the gap between germline ends came to 10 bases. Sequencing was performed with immunoSEQ multiplex PCR; in TCRdb, only in-frame clones are kept and a portion is missing. The data show about 73,000 clones, over 75% seen once. The sequences come from CD4+ or CD8+ T cells sorted from blood, collected in a trial of the OX40 agonist ivuxolimab. This TCR derives from an adult with an advanced solid tumor such as melanoma, head and neck, liver or kidney cancer. This chain uses TRBV7-3 with TRBJ1-2; D may be TRBD1 (5 bases). This CDR3 is CASSLSREGGYTF. The CDR3 nucleotides read TGTGCCAGCAGCTTAAGCAGGGAAGGTGGCTACACCTTC.